These 18 T cell receptor beta chains were sequenced from one sample in a study of T-cell reconstitution after alpha-beta-depleted transplantation in children. General study points: At around two months after transplant, the alpha-beta T cells were reportedly derived from several hundred expanded clones that came from non-depleted graft cells.

For these TCRs, the target antigens are not known. The library targeted TCRbeta and was prepared with unique molecular identifiers. MiXCR, run by TCRdb on the PCR reads, gives a single entry per CDR3 protein. The data contain approximately 32,000 distinct CDR3 sequences, under 7.5% of them singletons. The source material was peripheral blood, sampled 60 days after TCRalphabeta/CD19-depleted stem cell transplant. These receptors originate from a child under two years old who had a stem cell transplant for acute myeloid leukemia, so the T cells may come from the graft donor.

This clonotype showed up many times. The chain uses TRBV5-1 and TRBJ2-5; D perhaps matches TRBD1 (6 bases). There are 15 residues in the CDR3. The germline V and J ends were trimmed by 0 bases and 2 bases, with 11 bases remaining between them. Germline CDR1 reads SGHRS; CDR2 reads YFSETQ. CDR3 nucleotides: TGCGCCAGCAGCTTGGGGGCAGGGGCACAAGAGACCCAGTACTTC. Protein: CASSLGAGAQETQYF.

This clonotype was seen at least ten times. This chain joins TRBV29-1 and TRBJ2-7; tentative D call: TRBD1 (5 bases). The V end lost 6 bases, the J end lost 0 bases, and 15 bases lay between the germline ends. The CDR3 has 14 residues. CDR1 and CDR2 (germline): SQVTM, ANQGSEA. The CDR3 spells CSVGLGAFSYEQYF. CDR3 coding DNA: TGCAGCGTGGGCCTAGGGGCCTTCTCCTACGAGCAGTACTTC.

This clonotype was seen at least ten times. The J gene is TRBJ1-5, the V gene TRBV15, with D unresolved. The CDR3 runs 15 residues. Germline loops: CDR1 LNHNV, CDR2 YYDKDF (reference sequence). V lost 0 bases and J 0 bases, leaving 6 bases between the germline ends. The CDR3 sequence: CATSRDGYSNQPQHF. CDR3 in DNA: TGTGCCACCAGCAGAGACGGCTATAGCAATCAGCCCCAGCATTTT.

In regard to this clonotype: A read error may be the cause here, since a much bigger clone is one base away. The V gene is TRBV24-1, the J gene TRBJ2-2; the D gene is possibly TRBD2 (5 bases). This CDR3 contains 15 residues. The V gene's germline CDR1 is KGHDR and CDR2 SFDVKD. Trimming cost V 6 bases and J 5 bases, with 15 bases left between them. The DNA of the CDR3 is TGTGCCACCAGTCGGGCGGGCGGATCTACCGGGGAGCTGTTTTTT. This gives the protein CATSRAGGSTGELFF.

This clonotype was counted many times. The gene calls are TRBV5-1 and TRBJ2-4; tentatively, D is TRBD2 (5 bases). CDR3 size: 13 residues. The germline CDR1 and CDR2 sequences are SGHRS and YFSETQ. V lost 2 bases and J lost 4, with 7 bases in between. The DNA of the CDR3 is TGCGCCAGCAGCTTCCGGGAAAAAAACATTCAGTACTTC. It encodes CASSFREKNIQYF.

This clonotype has at least ten counts. J is TRBJ2-7 and V is TRBV29-1; a possible D gene is TRBD2 (6 bases). The germline V gene encodes CDR1 SQVTM and CDR2 ANQGSEA. This CDR3 region has 13 residues. V was cut by 1 base and J by 0 bases, with 7 bases left in between. The DNA for the CDR3 is TGCAGCGTTGAAGGGGGGGACTCCTACGAGCAGTACTTC. Protein product: CSVEGGDSYEQYF.

This clonotype was seen ten or more times. The rearrangement links TRBV2 to TRBJ1-2; TRBD1 might be the D (5 bases). The V gene's germline CDR1 is SNHLY and CDR2 FYNNEI. V shed 3 bases and J shed 0 bases, with 11 bases lying between them. The CDR3 runs 15 residues. The DNA for the CDR3 is TGTGCCAGCAGTGAGGGGGACGGCTCTAACTATGGCTACACCTTC. This sequence encodes CASSEGDGSNYGYTF.

This clonotype has ten or more counts. The chain links TRBV27 to TRBJ2-1; 7 bases fit TRBD2. Looked up from germline, CDR1 is MNHEY and CDR2 is SMNVEV (reference sequence). The ends lost 6 bases at V and 8 bases at J; junction bases unmatched: 7. The CDR3 loop spans 13 amino acids. CDR3 sequence (DNA): TGTGCCAGCAGCCCGTCGCTAGCGGATGAGCAGTTCTTC. It codes for CASSPSLADEQFF.

This clonotype was recorded at least ten times. This chain joins TRBV19 and TRBJ2-2, with TRBD1 as a possible D gene (6 bases). The V gene lost 6 bases and the J gene lost 3 bases, with 11 bases spanning the gap. The CDR3 is 14 amino acids. Looked up from germline, CDR1 is LNHDA and CDR2 is SQIVND (reference sequence). The CDR3 nucleotides are TGTGCCAGTAGGGTCAGGGGATACACCGGGGAGCTGTTTTTT. It is translated as CASRVRGYTGELFF.

CDR3: CASSPGTGDSYEQYF. The CDR3 DNA is TGCGCCAGCAGCCCAGGGACAGGGGACTCCTACGAGCAGTACTTC. The V and J genes are TRBV5-1 and TRBJ2-7; 10 nucleotides match TRBD1. With V trimmed by 4 bases and J by 0 bases, 4 bases remained unmatched. The CDR3 length is 15 residues. Looked up from germline, CDR1 is SGHRS and CDR2 is YFSETQ. Using reference TRBV5-1 and TRBJ2-7 for the parts outside the CDR3, the full variable domain is KAGVTQTPRYLIKTRGQQVTLSCSPISGHRSVSWYQQTPGQGLQFLFEYFSETQRNKGNFPGRFSGRQFSNSRSEMNVSTLELGDSALYLCASSPGTGDSYEQYFGPGTRLTVT.

This clonotype came up many times. J is TRBJ2-5 and V is TRBV28; a weak D match, TRBD2 (6 bases). The CDR3 is 18 amino acids. V lost 3 bases and J lost 5, with 25 bases in between. From germline, CDR1 is MDHEN and CDR2 SYDVKM. The DNA for the CDR3 is TGTGCCAGCAGTTTGAGCTACGACTATACGGGAGTAAGGGAGACCCAGTACTTC. This codes for CASSLSYDYTGVRETQYF.

In its sample, this clonotype was seen many times. V is TRBV20-1 and J is TRBJ1-1; no clear D. Trimming cost V 0 bases and J 0 bases, with 8 bases left between them. CDR1 and CDR2 from the germline V gene are DFQATT and SNEGSKA (reference sequence). The CDR3 is 14 amino acids. CDR3 DNA sequence: TGCAGTGCTAGAGATGGAAGGCTGAACACTGAAGCTTTCTTT. Translated: CSARDGRLNTEAFF.

This clonotype was found a few times. The chain recombines TRBV14 with TRBJ2-3; weak D call: TRBD2 (5 bases). V was cut by 0 bases and J by 7 bases, with 8 bases left in between. This CDR3 has 13 residues. Germline loops: CDR1 SGHDN, CDR2 FVKESK. This CDR3 reads CASSQEGSHTQYF. CDR3 sequence (DNA): TGTGCCAGCAGCCAAGAGGGGAGCCATACGCAGTATTTT.

This clonotype was detected a few times. V and J are TRBV25-1 and TRBJ1-6; no reliable D call. Germline V gene data show CDR1 as MGHDK and CDR2 as SYGVNS. Trimming cost V 5 bases and J 9 bases, with 11 bases left between them. The CDR3 loop spans 13 amino acids. This CDR3 is CASSKGLSSPLHF. CDR3 bases: TGTGCCAGCAGTAAGGGTCTATCTTCACCCCTCCACTTT.

The V gene is TRBV7-7, the J gene TRBJ2-2, with D maybe TRBD2 (5 bases). There are 16 residues in the CDR3. Looked up from germline, CDR1 is SSHAT and CDR2 is FNYEAQ (reference sequence). Trimming left V 5 bases short and J 0 bases short, with 13 bases between. As DNA, the CDR3 is TGTGCCAGCAGCCCAGTGTCCGGGGCGAACACCGGGGAGCTGTTTTTT. It yields the protein CASSPVSGANTGELFF.

At least ten counts were recorded for this clonotype. The chain combines TRBV11-2 with TRBJ2-7; 7 bases align to TRBD1. The CDR3 runs 15 residues. With V trimmed by 4 bases and J by 1 base, 7 bases remained unmatched. In germline, CDR1 is SGHAT, CDR2 FQNNGV. The CDR3 loop reads CASSYRQGRSYEQYF. The CDR3 nucleotides are TGTGCCAGCAGCTACCGACAGGGTAGGTCCTACGAGCAGTACTTC. Full variable domain (missing parts from reference TRBV11-2 and TRBJ2-7): EAGVAQSPRYKIIEKRQSVAFWCNPISGHATLYWYQQILGQGPKLLIQFQNNGVVDDSQLPKDRFSAERLKGVDSTLKIQPAKLEDSAVYLCASSYRQGRSYEQYFGPGTRLTVT.

This clonotype showed up many times. The gene calls are TRBV14 and TRBJ1-2; a weak D match, TRBD1 (5 bases). This CDR3 contains 15 residues. Germline values: CDR1 SGHDN, CDR2 FVKESK. Trimming stripped 3 bases from V and 0 bases from J, with 11 bases between. The CDR3 loop reads CASSHHDSPNYGYTF. DNA for the CDR3: TGTGCCAGCAGCCACCACGACAGCCCTAACTATGGCTACACCTTC. The variable domain in full, with the rest retrieved from reference TRBV14 and TRBJ1-2, is EAGVTQFPSHSVIEKGQTVTLRCDPISGHDNLYWYRRVMGKEIKFLLHFVKESKQDESGMPNNRFLAERTGGTYSTLKVQPAELEDSGVYFCASSHHDSPNYGYTFGSGTRLTVV.

In this sample, this clonotype turned up many times. The chain combines TRBV6-1 with TRBJ1-1; 8 bases agree with TRBD1. Germline-derived CDR1 and CDR2 are MNHNS and SASEGT. With V trimmed by 6 bases and J by 1 base, 4 bases remained unmatched. The CDR3 is made up of 14 amino acids. CDR3 residues: CASSPTGGNTEAFF. The CDR3 DNA sequence: TGTGCCAGCAGCCCTACAGGGGGGAACACTGAAGCTTTCTTT.